The 15 T cell receptor beta chains reported below all come from one sample, sequenced in a study of CD8 T cells in Susac syndrome. Reverse transcription of roughly 0.5 to 1 ug RNA was performed with random hexamers. MiXCR was run by TCRdb on the immunoSEQ multiplex PCR reads, yielding one entry per CDR3 protein. The sample consists of 200,000 or so distinct CDR3 sequences, about 95% of them appearing once. The sample comprised CD4+ T cells from PBMCs. These receptor sequences come from a human donor with multiple sclerosis.

The chain recombines TRBV18 with TRBJ1-2; D gene ambiguous. Germline CDR1 is KGHSH and CDR2 is LQKENI. The CDR3 totals 13 residues. Trimming took 2 bases from V and 6 from J, leaving 10 bases between them. CDR3 in amino acids: CASSPGPADGYTF. In DNA form, the CDR3 reads TGTGCCAGCTCACCAGGACCAGCTGATGGCTACACCTTC.

V gene TRBV12-3 or TRBV12-4 combines with J gene TRBJ1-2, with D uncertain. The CDR3 is 13 amino acids. V gave up 3 bases and J gave up 5 bases, with 10 bases separating them. The CDR3 protein is CASSFRSAYGYTF. CDR3 bases: TGTGCCAGCAGTTTTAGGTCAGCTTATGGCTACACCTTC.

The chain couples TRBV20-1 to TRBJ2-3; 9 bases fit TRBD2. The germline CDR1 and CDR2 sequences are DFQATT and SNEGSKA (reference sequence). V trimming: 8 bases; J trimming: 14 bases; junction bases outside the gene matches: 11. The CDR3 extends over 11 amino acids. The CDR3 nucleotides read TGCAGTCCCATAGCGGGAGACCTTCCGTATTTT. Its protein is CSPIAGDLPYF.

The gene calls are TRBV24-1 and TRBJ2-7, with D possibly being TRBD2 (6 bases). The CDR3 is 14 residues long. V was pared by 4 bases and J by 2 bases, with 11 bases between. CDR1 KGHDR and CDR2 SFDVKD come from the germline V gene. The CDR3 sequence is CATSEAGRTYEQYF. CDR3 sequence (DNA): TGTGCCACCAGTGAAGCGGGCCGCACCTACGAGCAGTACTTC.

This clonotype was counted once. The rearrangement links TRBV24-1 to TRBJ1-2; 7 bases are a match to TRBD1. The germline V gene encodes CDR1 KGHDR and CDR2 SFDVKD. The CDR3 is 14 residues long. The V and J ends lost 2 bases and 1 base, in that order; junction bases with no gene match: 0. The CDR3 sequence is CATSDWDSNYGYTF. The CDR3 DNA is TGTGCCACCAGTGATTGGGACAGTAACTATGGCTACACCTTC.

The rearrangement links TRBV30 to TRBJ1-2, with D unclear. This CDR3 is built from 11 residues. With 5 bases removed from V and 8 bases from J, the gap between germline ends came to 12 bases. The V gene's germline CDR1 is GTSNPN and CDR2 SVGIG (reference sequence). This CDR3 is CAWANAGGYTF. In nucleotides, the CDR3 is TGTGCCTGGGCCAATGCCGGCGGCTACACCTTC. Complete variable domain (other parts from reference TRBV30 and TRBJ1-2): SQTIHQWPATLVQPVGSPLSLECTVEGTSNPNLYWYRQAAGRGLQLLFYSVGIGQISSEVPQNLSASRPQDRQFILSSKKLLLSDSGFYLCAWANAGGYTFGSGTRLTVV.

The chain uses TRBV6-2 or TRBV6-3 and TRBJ2-7, with 7 nucleotides matching TRBD1. J was trimmed by 5 bases and V by 6 bases; bases with no gene match: 4. Germline V lookup: CDR1 MNHEY, CDR2 SVGEGT. The CDR3 totals 12 residues. CDR3 loop: CASRDRVNEQYF. CDR3 DNA: TGTGCCAGCAGAGACAGGGTAAACGAGCAGTACTTC.

The J gene is TRBJ2-7, the V gene TRBV7-9; tentatively, D is TRBD2 (5 bases). The V end lost 5 bases, the J end lost 3 bases, and 11 bases lay between the germline ends. Per germline, CDR1 SEHNR and CDR2 FQNEAQ (reference sequence). There are 13 residues in the CDR3. The CDR3 DNA reads as TGTGCCAGCAGCGAGGGCCCCTTCTACGAGCAGTACTTC. Protein sequence: CASSEGPFYEQYF.

The gene calls are TRBV4-1 and TRBJ2-2; 11 nucleotides agree with TRBD2. Germline V gives CDR1 MGHRA, CDR2 YSYEKL. With V trimmed by 4 bases and J by 3 bases, 16 bases remained unmatched. The length of the CDR3 is 20 residues. Here the CDR3 DNA reads TGCGCCAGCAGCCGACGCACCCCACTAGCGGGAGTGTTGGACACCGGGGAGCTGTTTTTT. It yields the protein CASSRRTPLAGVLDTGELFF.

The CDR3 reads CASSVVPTGDYEQYF. The CDR3 DNA is TGTGCCAGCAGCGTAGTTCCGACAGGGGACTACGAGCAGTACTTC. The chain has TRBV9 and TRBJ2-7; 8 positions match TRBD1. This CDR3 contains 15 residues. V lost 0 bases and J lost 3; bases outside the gene matches: 5. The V gene's germline CDR1 is SGDLS and CDR2 YYNGEE.

The chain recombines TRBV3-1 with TRBJ1-1; D uncertain. Trimming removed 3 bases at V and 5 bases at J, with 7 bases between. The CDR3 contains 12 residues. Germline CDR1 is LGHDT and CDR2 is YNNKEL (reference sequence). The CDR3 DNA reads as TGTGCCAGCAGCCACATTAAGACTGAAGCTTTCTTT. Its translation: CASSHIKTEAFF.

This rearrangement joins TRBV30 to TRBJ1-2; TRBD1 matches at 8 bases. Germline V gene lookup returns CDR1 GTSNPN and CDR2 SVGIG (reference sequence). The CDR3 is made up of 12 amino acids. Losses at the gene ends were 3 bases for V and 14 bases for J; bases not matched to a gene: 11. CDR3 sequence (DNA): TGTGCCTGGAGCGCGTCGACAGGGGTAATTACCTTC. This translates into CAWSASTGVITF.

This chain joins TRBV12-3 or TRBV12-4 and TRBJ1-2; D unclear. The CDR3 loop spans 12 amino acids. Trimming took 5 bases from V and 5 from J, leaving 9 bases between them. CDR3 nucleotide sequence: TGTGCCAGCAGTACTCGGATGTATGGCTACACCTTC. It encodes CASSTRMYGYTF.

V is TRBV30 and J is TRBJ1-5; D not resolved. This CDR3 has 13 amino acids. Germline lookup yields CDR1 GTSNPN and CDR2 SVGIG (reference sequence). V shed 1 base and J shed 5 bases, with 9 bases lying between them. CDR3 region: CAWSEQLDQPQHF. The CDR3 DNA follows: TGTGCCTGGAGTGAACAGCTTGATCAGCCCCAGCATTTT.

This chain connects TRBV3-1 to TRBJ1-1; 10 bases align to TRBD1. Per germline, CDR1 LGHDT and CDR2 YNNKEL (reference sequence). There are 15 residues in the CDR3. V was clipped by 4 bases and J by 4 bases; unmatched bases: 6. CDR3 sequence (DNA): TGTGCCAGCAGCCTTGGACAGGGGGTAGGCACTGAAGCTTTCTTT. It codes for CASSLGQGVGTEAFF.